One TCR beta chain is described in this entry. This record belongs to a study of blood T cell repertoires in COVID-19. Study background: Italy, Spain and the United States were the sources of the convalescent and acute COVID-19 samples. The analysed material was cDNA or gDNA that came from T cells, B-cell-depleted T cells, or PBMCs.

Generated by immunoSEQ multiplex PCR, the TCRdb table keeps only in-frame clones and is missing some. The sample has 70,000 to 85,000 clones; around 90% are singletons. The V end was cut by 10 bases, the J end by 0 bases, with 16 bases between. The CDR3 covers 16 residues. Germline V CDR1 and CDR2: SNHLY, FYNNEI. The V gene is TRBV2, the J gene TRBJ2-6; D perhaps matches TRBD2 (5 bases). The specimen sequenced was peripheral blood. This receptor was obtained from a woman aged 60-70 years with active COVID-19. This CDR3 is CATSGMSYSGANVLTF. CDR3 DNA sequence: TGTGCCACCTCCGGGATGTCATACTCTGGGGCCAACGTCCTGACTTTC.